Below, 18 T cell receptor beta chains from the same sample are listed, as sequenced in a study of T cells in Graves' hyperthyroidism and ophthalmopathy. Amplified regions were TCR beta CDR3 sequences from RNA transcripts. HTBI primers were the set used in a first-round RT-PCR of the TCR CDR3. TCRdb re-derived calls from the multiplex PCR reads in MiXCR, one entry per CDR3 protein. Of about 400,000 distinct CDR3 sequences listed, about 15% are singletons. The sample comprised blood. These receptors all come from a man in his late teens or twenties with Graves' ophthalmopathy.

This clonotype was detected ten times or more. A read error may account for a junction end that differs from germline. The V and J genes are TRBV2 and TRBJ2-5; 7 bases map to TRBD1. In germline, CDR1 is SNHLY, CDR2 FYNNEI. The CDR3 has 14 residues. The CDR3 protein is CASNEQGMRETQYF. The CDR3 nucleotides are TGTGCCAGCAATGAACAGGGGATGAGGGAGACCCAGTACTTC.

This clonotype appeared many times. The rearrangement joins TRBV13 to TRBJ2-7; 12 nucleotides agree with TRBD1. V lost 5 bases and J lost 7; bases outside the gene matches: 9. Per the germline V gene, CDR1 is PRHDT and CDR2 is FYEKMQ (reference sequence). The CDR3 consists of 15 residues. CDR3 nucleotides: TGTGCCAGCAGCAGCCGGGACAGGGGGCAGTGGGAGCAGTACTTC. It is translated as CASSSRDRGQWEQYF. The full variable domain, completed using reference TRBV13 and TRBJ2-7, is AAGVIQSPRHLIKEKRETATLKCYPIPRHDTVYWYQQGPGQDPQFLISFYEKMQSDKGSIPDRFSAQQFSDYHSELNMSSLELGDSALYFCASSSRDRGQWEQYFGPGTRLTVT.

This clonotype has only a few counts. Relative to the germline gene, one junction end is altered; a read error may explain this. J is TRBJ1-3 and V is TRBV7-9, with D perhaps matching TRBD1 (5 bases). This CDR3 spans 15 amino acids. From germline, CDR1 is SEHNR and CDR2 FQNEAQ (reference sequence). CDR3 DNA sequence: TGTGCCAGCAGCTTAGAGGGGACCTCTGGAAGCACCATATATTTT. Its protein product is CASSLEGTSGSTIYF.

V usage is TRBV4-2 and J usage is TRBJ1-2; no clear D. V was shortened by 0 bases and J by 0 bases, with 11 bases between the two germline ends. Looked up from germline, CDR1 is LGHNA and CDR2 is YNFKEQ. CDR3 length: 16 residues. For the CDR3, the DNA is TGTGCCAGCAGCCAAGATTCGAGAGGAACTAACTATGGCTACACCTTC. Its translation: CASSQDSRGTNYGYTF.

This clonotype turned up a few times. The CDR3 here is CASSLVAGNTEAFF. The CDR3 DNA reads TGTGCCAGCAGCTTGGTCGCGGGCAACACTGAAGCTTTCTTT. The chain joins TRBV5-6 to TRBJ1-1; D gene ambiguous. Germline V gives CDR1 SGHDT, CDR2 YYEEEE. Trimming shortened V by 0 bases and J by 2 bases, and 8 bases separated the two germline ends. The CDR3 has 14 amino acids.

This clonotype was seen ten or more times. The chain recombines TRBV27 with TRBJ1-4; 8 positions agree with TRBD1. This CDR3 comprises 16 residues. Trimming removed 4 bases from V and 7 bases from J; junction bases left unmatched: 11. The V gene's germline CDR1 is MNHEY and CDR2 SMNVEV (reference sequence). The CDR3: CASSWSVETGAEKLFF. Written as DNA, the CDR3 is TGTGCCAGCAGTTGGTCTGTCGAGACAGGGGCTGAAAAACTGTTTTTT.

The chain is built from TRBV9 and TRBJ2-5, with D maybe TRBD1 (6 bases). Germline V lookup: CDR1 SGDLS, CDR2 YYNGEE. The CDR3 totals 15 residues. The germline V and J ends were trimmed by 0 bases and 1 base, with 10 bases remaining between them. CDR3 coding DNA: TGTGCCAGCAGCGTAGGGACAGAGCCCCAAGAGACCCAGTACTTC. It encodes CASSVGTEPQETQYF.

This clonotype was recorded at least ten times. The chain has TRBV20-1 and TRBJ1-1; D gene ambiguous. This CDR3 spans 11 amino acids. Germline assignment: CDR1 DFQATT and CDR2 SNEGSKA (reference sequence). Trimming shortened V by 5 bases and J by 0 bases, and 4 bases separated the two germline ends. CDR3 in DNA: TGCAGTGCTCGTTTGAACACTGAAGCTTTCTTT. It specifies CSARLNTEAFF.

This clonotype came up a few times. This rearrangement joins TRBV14 to TRBJ2-5; D unclear. V lost 1 base, J lost 7 bases, and 10 bases lay in between. Germline lookup yields CDR1 SGHDN and CDR2 FVKESK. This CDR3 comprises 13 residues. CDR3 bases: TGTGCCAGCAGCCAAGGACATTTGGGGACCCAGTACTTC. This sequence encodes CASSQGHLGTQYF.

This clonotype was observed many times. The chain is built from TRBV7-9 and TRBJ1-1; D uncertain. Looked up from germline, CDR1 is SEHNR and CDR2 is FQNEAQ (reference sequence). V gave up 11 bases and J gave up 3 bases, with 13 bases separating them. This CDR3 is built from 12 residues. The CDR3 loop reads CAGAFGDTEAFF. The CDR3 DNA follows: TGTGCCGGCGCATTTGGGGACACTGAAGCTTTCTTT.

This clonotype was seen repeatedly, ten times or more. V is TRBV5-1 and J is TRBJ2-7, with 9 bases matching TRBD2. Germline V gene data show CDR1 as SGHRS and CDR2 as YFSETQ. With V trimmed by 3 bases and J by 5 bases, 15 bases remained unmatched. The CDR3 loop spans 17 amino acids. The CDR3 bases are TGCGCCAGCAGCTGGAGGAGTTCAGCTAGCGGGATCCACGAGCAGTACTTC. Translation: CASSWRSSASGIHEQYF.

This clonotype was detected many times. The J gene is TRBJ1-5, the V gene TRBV6-1; D call uncertain. Between the trimmed V and J ends, which lost 6 bases and 4 bases, there was a span of 10 bases. The CDR3 covers 13 residues. In germline, CDR1 is MNHNS, CDR2 SASEGT. CDR3 coding DNA: TGTGCCAGCAGCTTCGAGGTAAATCAGCCCCAGCATTTT. Protein: CASSFEVNQPQHF.

This clonotype was observed many times. The chain combines TRBV12-3 or TRBV12-4 with TRBJ1-5, with a tentative D call TRBD1 (6 bases). Trimming left V 6 bases short and J 6 bases short, with 15 bases between. This CDR3 contains 14 residues. The CDR3 reads CASSMTGGSQPQHF. In DNA, the CDR3 is TGTGCCAGCAGCATGACAGGAGGTAGTCAGCCCCAGCATTTT.

This chain joins TRBV7-9 and TRBJ1-4, with D unresolved. This CDR3 is built from 15 residues. V dropped 6 bases and J dropped 0 bases, with 11 bases sitting between them. Per germline, CDR1 SEHNR and CDR2 FQNEAQ (reference sequence). CDR3 sequence reads: CASSRIITTNEKLFF. In DNA form, the CDR3 reads TGTGCCAGCAGTCGAATAATTACAACTAATGAAAAACTGTTTTTT.

V and J are TRBV7-9 and TRBJ2-2, with TRBD1 matching 9 bases. CDR1 is SEHNR, CDR2 FQNEAQ, per germline (reference sequence). V shed 4 bases, J shed 6 bases, and the junction held 6 bases outside the gene matches. This CDR3 region has 15 residues. In DNA, the CDR3 is TGTGCCAGCAGCTCTGGGACAGGGACGGCCGGGGAGCTGTTTTTT. It codes for CASSSGTGTAGELFF.

This clonotype was counted only a few times. The CDR3 sequence: CASSLLAGISYEQYF. The CDR3 nucleotides are TGCGCCAGCAGCCTTCTAGCGGGGATCTCCTACGAGCAGTACTTC. The genes are TRBV4-1 and TRBJ2-7; TRBD2 matches 9 bases. This CDR3 is built from 15 residues. The J segment lost 0 bases and the V segment lost 4 bases, leaving 4 bases of the junction unmatched. Germline V gene data show CDR1 as MGHRA and CDR2 as YSYEKL.

For the CDR3, the DNA is TGTGCCAGCAGCCTCGGACCGTTAGATACGCAGTATTTT. Translation gives CASSLGPLDTQYF. The chain carries TRBV7-8 and TRBJ2-3, with no clear D. Germline V gene lookup returns CDR1 SGHVS and CDR2 FQNEAQ. The CDR3 is 13 residues long. The ends were cut back, 5 bases at V and 5 bases at J, with 11 bases in the middle.

At least ten counts were recorded for this clonotype. V is TRBV13 and J is TRBJ2-7, with TRBD1 matching over 9 bases. In germline, CDR1 is PRHDT, CDR2 FYEKMQ (reference sequence). J was trimmed by 1 base and V by 6 bases; bases with no gene match: 7. The CDR3 loop spans 15 amino acids. The CDR3 loop reads CASSFPGTGSYEQYF. DNA for the CDR3: TGTGCCAGCAGTTTTCCCGGGACAGGGTCCTACGAGCAGTACTTC. The entire variable domain, with the rest obtained from reference TRBV13 and TRBJ2-7, is as follows: AAGVIQSPRHLIKEKRETATLKCYPIPRHDTVYWYQQGPGQDPQFLISFYEKMQSDKGSIPDRFSAQQFSDYHSELNMSSLELGDSALYFCASSFPGTGSYEQYFGPGTRLTVT.